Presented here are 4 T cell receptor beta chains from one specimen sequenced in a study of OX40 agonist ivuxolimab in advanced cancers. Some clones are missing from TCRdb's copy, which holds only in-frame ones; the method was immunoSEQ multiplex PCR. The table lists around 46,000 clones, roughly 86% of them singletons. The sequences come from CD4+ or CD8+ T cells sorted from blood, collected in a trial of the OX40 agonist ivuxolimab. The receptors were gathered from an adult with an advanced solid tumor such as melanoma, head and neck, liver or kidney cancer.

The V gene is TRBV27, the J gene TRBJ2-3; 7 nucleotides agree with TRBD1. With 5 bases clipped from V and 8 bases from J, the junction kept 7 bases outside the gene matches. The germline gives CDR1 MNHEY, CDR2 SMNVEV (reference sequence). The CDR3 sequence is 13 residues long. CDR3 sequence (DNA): TGTGCCAGCAGTAGGACAGGCGAGGGTACGCAGTATTTT. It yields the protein CASSRTGEGTQYF.

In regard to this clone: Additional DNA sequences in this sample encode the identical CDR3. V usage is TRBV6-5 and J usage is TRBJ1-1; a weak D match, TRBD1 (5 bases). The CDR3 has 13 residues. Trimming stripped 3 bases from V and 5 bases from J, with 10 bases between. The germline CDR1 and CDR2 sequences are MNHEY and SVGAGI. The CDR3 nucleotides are TGTGCCAGCAGTTATGGGGGAGGGACTGAAGCTTTCTTT. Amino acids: CASSYGGGTEAFF.

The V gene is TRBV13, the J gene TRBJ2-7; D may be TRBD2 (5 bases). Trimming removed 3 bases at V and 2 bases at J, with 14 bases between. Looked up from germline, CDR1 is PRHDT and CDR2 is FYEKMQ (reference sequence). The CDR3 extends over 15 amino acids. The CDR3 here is CASSLRNTAAYEQYF. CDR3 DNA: TGTGCCAGCAGCTTGAGAAATACAGCGGCCTACGAGCAGTACTTC.

DNA of the CDR3: TGTGCCAGCAGCCAAGGTCCACAGGGCCCCGGGGAGCTGTTTTTT. Amino acid sequence: CASSQGPQGPGELFF. The chain links TRBV4-2 to TRBJ2-2; TRBD1 might be the D (6 bases). This CDR3 spans 15 amino acids. V shed 1 base and J shed 6 bases, with 12 bases lying between them. The germline V gene has CDR1 LGHNA and CDR2 YNFKEQ.